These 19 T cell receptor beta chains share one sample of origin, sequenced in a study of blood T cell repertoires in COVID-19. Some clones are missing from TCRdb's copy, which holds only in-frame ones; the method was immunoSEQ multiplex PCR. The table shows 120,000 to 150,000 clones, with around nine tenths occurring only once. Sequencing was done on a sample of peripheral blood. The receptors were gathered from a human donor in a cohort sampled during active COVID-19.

The CDR3 loop is CSVAPQGTGGELFF. The CDR3 DNA reads TGCAGCGTTGCCCCACAGGGGACCGGCGGGGAGCTGTTTTTT. V and J are TRBV29-1 and TRBJ2-2, with 7 positions matching TRBD1. Trimming cost V 4 bases and J 7 bases; bases outside gene matches: 9. CDR1 and CDR2 (germline): SQVTM, ANQGSEA. CDR3 size: 14 residues.

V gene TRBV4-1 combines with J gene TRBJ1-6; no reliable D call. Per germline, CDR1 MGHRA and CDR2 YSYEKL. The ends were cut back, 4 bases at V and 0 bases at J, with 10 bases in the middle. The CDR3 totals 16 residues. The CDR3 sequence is CASSPLRSSYNSPLHF. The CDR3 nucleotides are TGCGCCAGCAGCCCTCTCCGGAGCTCCTATAATTCACCCCTCCACTTT.

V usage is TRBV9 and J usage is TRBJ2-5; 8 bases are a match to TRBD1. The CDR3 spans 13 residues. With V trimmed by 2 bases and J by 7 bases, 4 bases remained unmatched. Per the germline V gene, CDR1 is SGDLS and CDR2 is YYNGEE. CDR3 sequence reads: CASSVDRDATQYF. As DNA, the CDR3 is TGTGCCAGCAGCGTGGACAGGGATGCGACCCAGTACTTC.

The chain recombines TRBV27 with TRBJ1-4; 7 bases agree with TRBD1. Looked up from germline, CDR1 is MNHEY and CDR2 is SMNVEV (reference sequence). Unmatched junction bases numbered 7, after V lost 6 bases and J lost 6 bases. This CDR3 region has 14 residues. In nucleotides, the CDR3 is TGTGCCAGCAGGGCAGGGGGACGGTATGAAAAACTGTTTTTT. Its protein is CASRAGGRYEKLFF.

The CDR3 sequence: CATSGNRPGQGGETQYF. The CDR3 DNA sequence: TGTGCCACCAGCGGAAACCGGCCGGGACAGGGAGGGGAGACCCAGTACTTC. The chain has TRBV15 and TRBJ2-5, with 9 bases fitting TRBD1. Germline lookup yields CDR1 LNHNV and CDR2 YYDKDF (reference sequence). Germline trimming cut 5 bases from V and 5 bases from J; bases unmatched to any gene: 15. The CDR3 extends over 17 amino acids. The variable domain in full, with the rest retrieved from reference TRBV15 and TRBJ2-5, is DAMVIQNPRYQVTQFGKPVTLSCSQTLNHNVMYWYQQKSSQAPKLLFHYYDKDFNNEADTPDNFQSRRPNTSFCFLDIRSPGLGDTAMYLCATSGNRPGQGGETQYFGPGTRLLVL.

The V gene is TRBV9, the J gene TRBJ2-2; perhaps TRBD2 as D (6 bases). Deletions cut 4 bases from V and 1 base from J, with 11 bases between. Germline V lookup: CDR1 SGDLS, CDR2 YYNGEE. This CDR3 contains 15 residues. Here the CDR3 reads CASSRDGRNTGELFF. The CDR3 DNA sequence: TGTGCCAGCAGCCGCGACGGGAGGAACACCGGGGAGCTGTTTTTT. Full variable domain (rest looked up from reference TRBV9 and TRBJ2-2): DSGVTQTPKHLITATGQRVTLRCSPRSGDLSVYWYQQSLDQGLQFLIQYYNGEERAKGNILERFSAQQFPDLHSELNLSSLELGDSALYFCASSRDGRNTGELFFGEGSRLTVL.

The CDR3, as DNA: TGTGCCAGCAGTTACCACCGACAGGGCCGCAATCAGCCCCAGCATTTT. Translation gives CASSYHRQGRNQPQHF. The V call is TRBV6-2 or TRBV6-3, the J call TRBJ1-5, with 7 bases aligning to TRBD1. This CDR3 is built from 16 residues. V shed 2 bases, J shed 2 bases, and the junction held 6 bases outside the gene matches. The germline gives CDR1 MNHEY, CDR2 SVGEGT.

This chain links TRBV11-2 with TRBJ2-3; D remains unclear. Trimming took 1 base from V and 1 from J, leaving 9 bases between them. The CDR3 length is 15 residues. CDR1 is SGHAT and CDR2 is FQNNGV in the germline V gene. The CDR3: CASSLGQARTDTQYF. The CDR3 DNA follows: TGTGCCAGCAGCTTAGGACAAGCTCGCACAGATACGCAGTATTTT.

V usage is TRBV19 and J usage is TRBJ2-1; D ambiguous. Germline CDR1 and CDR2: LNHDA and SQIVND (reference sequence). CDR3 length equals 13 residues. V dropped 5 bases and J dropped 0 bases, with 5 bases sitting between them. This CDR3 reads CASSYSSYNEQFF. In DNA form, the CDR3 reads TGTGCCAGTAGTTATAGCTCCTACAATGAGCAGTTCTTC.

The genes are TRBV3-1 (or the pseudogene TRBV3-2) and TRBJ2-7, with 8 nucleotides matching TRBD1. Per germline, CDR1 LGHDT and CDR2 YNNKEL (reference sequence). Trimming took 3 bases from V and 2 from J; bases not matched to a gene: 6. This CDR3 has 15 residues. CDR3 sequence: CASSQDDRGTYEQYF. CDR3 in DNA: TGTGCCAGCAGCCAGGACGACAGGGGAACCTACGAGCAGTACTTC.

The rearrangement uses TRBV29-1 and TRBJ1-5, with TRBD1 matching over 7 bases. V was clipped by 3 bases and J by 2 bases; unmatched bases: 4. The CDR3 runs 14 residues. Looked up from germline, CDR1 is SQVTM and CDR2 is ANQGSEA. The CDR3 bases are TGCAGCGTTGATGATACAGGGGGCAATCAGCCCCAGCATTTT. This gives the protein CSVDDTGGNQPQHF. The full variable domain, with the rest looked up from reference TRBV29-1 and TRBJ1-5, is SAVISQKPSRDICQRGTSLTIQCQVDSQVTMMFWYRQQPGQSLTLIATANQGSEATYESGFVIDKFPISRPNLTFSTLTVSNMSPEDSSIYLCSVDDTGGNQPQHFGDGTRLSIL.

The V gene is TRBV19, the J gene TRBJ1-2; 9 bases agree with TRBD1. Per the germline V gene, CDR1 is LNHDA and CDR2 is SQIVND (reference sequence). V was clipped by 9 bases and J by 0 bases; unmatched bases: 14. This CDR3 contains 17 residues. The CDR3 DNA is TGTGCCAGCGCTCCGGGACAGGGCGCAACCCCTAACTATGGCTACACCTTC. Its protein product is CASAPGQGATPNYGYTF. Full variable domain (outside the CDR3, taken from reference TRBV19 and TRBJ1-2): DGGITQSPKYLFRKEGQNVTLSCEQNLNHDAMYWYRQDPGQGLRLIYYSQIVNDFQKGDIAEGYSVSREKKESFPLTVTSAQKNPTAFYLCASAPGQGATPNYGYTFGSGTRLTVV.

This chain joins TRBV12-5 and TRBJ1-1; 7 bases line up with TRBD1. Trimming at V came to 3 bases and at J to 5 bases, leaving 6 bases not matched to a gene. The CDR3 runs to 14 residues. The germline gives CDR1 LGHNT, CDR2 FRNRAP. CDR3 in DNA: TGTGCTAGTGGTTTAGGGCAGGGGGATACTGAAGCTTTCTTT. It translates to CASGLGQGDTEAFF.

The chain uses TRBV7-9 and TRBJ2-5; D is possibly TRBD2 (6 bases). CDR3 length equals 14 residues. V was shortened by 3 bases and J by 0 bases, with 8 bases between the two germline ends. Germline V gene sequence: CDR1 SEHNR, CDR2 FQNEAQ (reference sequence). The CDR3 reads CASSFRTNQETQYF. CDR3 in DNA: TGTGCCAGCAGCTTTCGGACTAACCAAGAGACCCAGTACTTC.

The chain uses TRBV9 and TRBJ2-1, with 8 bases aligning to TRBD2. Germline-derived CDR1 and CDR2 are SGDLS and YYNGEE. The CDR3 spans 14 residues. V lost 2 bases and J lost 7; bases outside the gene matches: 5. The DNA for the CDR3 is TGTGCCAGCAGCGTTGCGGGGGGAAGGAATGAGCAGTTCTTC. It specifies CASSVAGGRNEQFF.

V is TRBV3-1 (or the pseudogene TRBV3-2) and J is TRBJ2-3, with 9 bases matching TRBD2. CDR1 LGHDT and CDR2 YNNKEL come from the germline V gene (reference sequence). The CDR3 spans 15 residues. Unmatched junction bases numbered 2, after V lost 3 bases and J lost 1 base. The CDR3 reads CASSHGGRGTDTQYF. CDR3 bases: TGTGCCAGCAGCCACGGCGGGAGGGGCACAGATACGCAGTATTTT.

In nucleotides, the CDR3 is TGTGCCAGCAGCTTAGGGGGGAGGTATGGCTACACCTTC. Amino acid sequence: CASSLGGRYGYTF. The rearrangement uses TRBV7-2 and TRBJ1-2, with D maybe TRBD1 (5 bases). Trimming took 1 base from V and 5 from J, leaving 8 bases between them. Germline V gene data show CDR1 as SGHTA and CDR2 as FQGNSA. The CDR3 consists of 13 residues.

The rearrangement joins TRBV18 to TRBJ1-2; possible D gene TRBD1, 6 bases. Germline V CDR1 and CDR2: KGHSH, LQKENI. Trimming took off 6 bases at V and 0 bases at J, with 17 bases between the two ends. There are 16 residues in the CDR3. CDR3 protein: CASSPTRDISNYGYTF. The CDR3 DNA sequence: TGTGCCAGCTCGCCCACCCGGGACATCTCTAACTATGGCTACACCTTC.

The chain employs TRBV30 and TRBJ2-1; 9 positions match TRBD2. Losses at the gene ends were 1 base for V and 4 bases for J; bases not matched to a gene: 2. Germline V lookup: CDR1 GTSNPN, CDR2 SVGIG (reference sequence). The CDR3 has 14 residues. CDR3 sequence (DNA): TGTGCCTGGAGTGCTAGCGGGGCGTACAATGAGCAGTTCTTC. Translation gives CAWSASGAYNEQFF. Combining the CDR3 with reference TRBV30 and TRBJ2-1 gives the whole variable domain SQTIHQWPATLVQPVGSPLSLECTVEGTSNPNLYWYRQAAGRGLQLLFYSVGIGQISSEVPQNLSASRPQDRQFILSSKKLLLSDSGFYLCAWSASGAYNEQFFGPGTRLTVL.